This is a list of T cell receptor beta chains from one sample in a study of Graves' ophthalmopathy and Graves' hyperthyroidism. TCRdb redid the calling of the multiplex PCR reads with MiXCR, one entry per CDR3 protein. The sample contains about 740,000 distinct CDR3 sequences, approximately 40% of which appear only once. Sequencing input: peripheral blood. The receptor set was obtained from an adult man with Graves' ophthalmopathy. CDR3s include the opening cysteine and the closing phenylalanine or tryptophan. A D gene is named only where the DNA matches it firmly. Where a row states a size, it is once, few, many or the class of an expanded clone; other rows omit it.

V gene	D gene	clone size	J gene	CDR3 protein	CDR3 DNA
TRBV19	TRBD1	.	TRBJ2-2	CASSSPGQLTGELFF	TGTGCCAGTAGTTCTCCGGGACAGCTAACCGGGGAGCTGTTTTTT
TRBV7-8	.	many	TRBJ2-7	CASSLARIDLAYEQYF	TGTGCCAGCAGCTTAGCGCGGATAGACCTTGCCTACGAGCAGTACTTC
TRBV29-1	.	.	TRBJ2-6	CSVGPTLDGGLTF	TGCAGCGTGGGCCCCACTCTGGACGGCGGCCTGACTTTC
TRBV6-5	.	few	TRBJ1-2	CASSYSPGAKYGYTF	TGTGCCAGCAGTTACTCTCCGGGTGCGAAATATGGCTACACCTTC
TRBV5-1	.	many	TRBJ1-1	CASSLTGSGTEAFF	TGCGCCAGCAGCCTGACCGGGAGTGGCACTGAAGCTTTCTTT
TRBV12-3/TRBV12-4	TRBD1	few	TRBJ1-2	CASSLGDRDNGYTF	TGTGCCAGCAGTTTAGGGGACAGGGACAATGGCTACACCTTC
TRBV19	TRBD1	once	TRBJ1-4	CASGTATGPRGEKLFF	TGTGCCAGTGGGACAGCCACCGGGCCTCGTGGAGAAAAACTGTTTTTT
TRBV14	.	many	TRBJ2-5	CASSRTVLQETQYF	TGTGCCAGCAGCCGTACGGTACTCCAAGAGACCCAGTACTTC
TRBV10-3	.	many	TRBJ1-4	CAISEQSQAGEKLFF	TGTGCCATCAGTGAGCAGTCACAGGCAGGTGAAAAACTGTTTTTT
TRBV7-3	.	many	TRBJ1-6	CASSSTGSNSPLHF	TGTGCCAGCAGCTCTACAGGGTCTAATTCACCCCTCCACTTT
TRBV10-3	TRBD1	.	TRBJ1-1	CATSGSDRFSTEAFF	TGTGCCACCTCCGGTTCGGACAGGTTTAGCACTGAAGCTTTCTTT
TRBV7-9	.	once	TRBJ1-2	CASSPRIGELDYGYTF	TGCGCCAGCAGCCCGCGAATCGGGGAGTTGGACTATGGCTACACCTTC
TRBV11-2	.	few	TRBJ1-1	CASSRTVGEAFF	TGTGCCAGCAGCCGGACAGTCGGTGAAGCTTTCTTT
TRBV7-9	.	once	TRBJ1-1	CASSGQGGQAFF	TGTGCCAGCAGCGGTCAGGGAGGCCAAGCTTTCTTT
TRBV5-4	.	.	TRBJ1-2	CASSLTGPQGGYTF	TGTGCCAGCAGCTTGACAGGGCCGCAAGGTGGCTACACCTTC
TRBV10-3	.	few	TRBJ2-1	CAISGGREEQFF	TGTGCCATCAGTGGCGGCAGGGAGGAGCAGTTCTTC
TRBV20-1	.	.	TRBJ1-2	CSSSRAATNYGYAF	TGCAGTTCCAGCAGGGCAGCTACTAACTATGGCTACGCCTTC
TRBV9	TRBD2	few	TRBJ2-5	CASSVAGGAWETQYF	TGTGCCAGCAGCGTCGCGGGGGGCGCTTGGGAGACCCAGTACTTC
TRBV12-3/TRBV12-4	.	many	TRBJ2-7	CASSLRSNEQYF	TGTGCCAGCAGTTTGCGGTCGAACGAGCAGTACTTC
TRBV7-9	.	.	TRBJ2-6	CASSYVGGAYVLTF	TGTGCCAGCAGCTACGTTGGGGGGGCCTACGTCCTGACTTTC
TRBV2	.	many	TRBJ1-6	CASNRGHNSPLHF	TGTGCCAGCAATAGGGGTCATAATTCACCCCTCCACTTT
TRBV29-1	TRBD1	.	TRBJ2-7	CSVGDRGSTGEQYF	TGCAGCGTTGGGGACAGGGGGTCTACCGGGGAGCAGTACTTC
TRBV20-1	.	many	TRBJ1-4	CSARIREKLFF	TGCAGTGCTAGAATTCGTGAAAAACTGTTTTTT
TRBV6-6	TRBD1	.	TRBJ1-6	CASSLPGGTGSPLHF	TGTGCCAGCTCACTTCCAGGGGGAACGGGTTCACCCCTCCACTTT
TRBV2	.	once	TRBJ1-4	CASKPTLMKNCFF	.
TRBV10-3	TRBD1	.	TRBJ2-5	CASSRSSGTGRQETQYF	TGTGCCAGCAGCCGAAGCTCCGGGACAGGGAGGCAGGAGACCCAGTACTTC
TRBV7-8	.	many	TRBJ1-6	CASSRYQGVQNSPLHF	TGTGCCAGCAGCCGATACCAGGGAGTACAGAATTCACCCCTCCACTTT
TRBV25-1	.	.	TRBJ2-5	CASSEFASLGQETQYF	TGTGCCAGCAGTGAATTCGCCTCCCTGGGGCAAGAGACCCAGTACTTC
TRBV25-1	.	.	TRBJ2-2	CASSRGDSITGELFF	TGTGCCAGCAGTCGGGGGGACAGCATCACCGGGGAGCTGTTTTTT
TRBV20-1	.	.	TRBJ2-7	CSARDRAGTYEQYF	TGCAGTGCTAGAGACAGGGCGGGTACCTACGAGCAGTACTTC
TRBV2	TRBD1	few	TRBJ2-2	CASSLGTGGRNTGELFF	TGTGCCAGCAGCCTGGGGACAGGGGGAAGGAACACCGGGGAGCTGTTTTTT
TRBV7-2	.	many	TRBJ1-3	CASSFRTGWDTIYF	TGTGCCAGCAGCTTTCGGACTGGTTGGGACACCATATATTTT
TRBV7-6	.	.	TRBJ2-1	CASSPQSGLAYNEQFF	TGTGCCAGCAGCCCACAGAGCGGGTTGGCCTACAATGAGCAGTTCTTC
TRBV19	.	many	TRBJ2-5	CASSIATGRKTQYF	TGTGCCAGTAGTATAGCGACAGGGAGGAAGACCCAGTACTTC
TRBV20-1	.	.	TRBJ1-5	CSASSLQGFMNQPQHF	TGCAGTGCTAGTTCTTTGCAGGGCTTTATGAATCAGCCCCAGCATTTT
TRBV9	.	.	TRBJ2-5	CASSPGRGTKTQYF	TGTGCCAGCAGCCCCGGAAGGGGGACGAAGACCCAGTACTTC
TRBV5-6	.	few	TRBJ2-7	CASSYLGQHYEQYF	TGTGCCAGCAGTTACCTAGGACAGCACTACGAGCAGTACTTC
TRBV29-1	.	few	TRBJ2-2	CSVAIGANTGELFF	TGCAGCGTTGCAATCGGAGCAAACACCGGGGAGCTGTTTTTT
TRBV5-1	TRBD1	.	TRBJ2-2	CASSLTGVNTGELFF	TGCGCCAGCAGCTTAACAGGGGTAAACACCGGGGAGCTGTTTTTT
TRBV20-1	.	.	TRBJ2-7	CSASSPSGAYEQYF	TGCAGTGCTAGTTCCCCGAGCGGAGCCTACGAGCAGTACTTC
TRBV25-1	.	.	TRBJ2-2	CASVVAVNTGELFF	TGTGCCAGCGTTGTGGCCGTTAACACCGGGGAGCTGTTTTTT
TRBV7-9	.	many	TRBJ1-1	CASSYPRGDGGTEAFF	TGTGCCAGCAGCTACCCGCGCGGGGACGGAGGGACTGAAGCTTTCTTT
TRBV5-1	TRBD2	.	TRBJ2-7	CASTSSGGLEQYF	TGCGCCAGCACCTCTAGCGGGGGGCTGGAGCAGTACTTC
TRBV20-1	TRBD1	few	TRBJ1-6	CSARPRQGNNSPLHF	TGCAGTGCTAGACCCAGACAGGGCAATAATTCACCCCTCCACTTT
TRBV29-1	.	.	TRBJ2-5	CSARGAGSQYF	TGCAGCGCCAGGGGGGCAGGGTCCCAGTACTTC
TRBV25-1	.	.	TRBJ2-7	CASSLAPDSSYEQYF	TGTGCCAGCAGCTTAGCCCCAGACAGCTCCTACGAGCAGTACTTC
TRBV7-9	.	many	TRBJ2-2	CASSLSGGPGELFF	TGTGCCAGCAGCTTAAGTGGGGGTCCCGGGGAGCTGTTTTTT
TRBV11-2	TRBD2	.	TRBJ2-7	CASSTSGGWRYEQYF	TGTGCCAGCAGTACCTCCGGGGGGTGGAGATACGAGCAGTACTTC
TRBV5-4	TRBD1	.	TRBJ1-3	CASSPGQDYSGNTIYF	TGTGCCAGCAGCCCCGGACAGGACTACTCTGGAAACACCATATATTTT
TRBV7-2	TRBD2	many	TRBJ2-2	CASSPSGTNTGELFF	TGTGCCAGCAGCCCTAGCGGGACGAACACCGGGGAGCTGTTTTTT
TRBV7-2	TRBD1	many	TRBJ1-1	CASSLNRGRYEAFF	TGTGCCAGCAGCTTGAACAGGGGACGTTACGAAGCTTTCTTT
TRBV10-3	TRBD1	few	TRBJ1-2	CAISTGTDEAFNYGYTF	TGTGCCATCAGTACCGGGACAGATGAGGCCTTTAACTATGGCTACACCTTC
TRBV10-3	.	many	TRBJ1-1	CAIGEGQGVGSPEAFF	TGTGCCATTGGAGAGGGGCAGGGCGTCGGATCTCCTGAAGCTTTCTTT
TRBV5-1	.	few	TRBJ1-4	CASSTGTPNEKLFF	TGCGCCAGCAGCACCGGGACACCGAATGAAAAACTGTTTTTT
TRBV10-3	TRBD1	.	TRBJ1-6	CAISEGDSATPLHF	TGTGCCATCAGTGAGGGGGACAGTGCCACACCCCTCCACTTT
TRBV5-5	TRBD2	.	TRBJ2-7	CASSLALAGYEQYF	TGTGCCAGCAGCTTGGCCTTAGCGGGGTACGAGCAGTACTTC
TRBV10-3	.	.	TRBJ1-2	CASSRGAGKGGYTF	TGTGCCAGCAGTCGAGGGGCGGGGAAAGGTGGCTACACCTTC